This T cell receptor beta chain was obtained from a study of neurological immune-mediated disorders. Study-level findings and limits: Across subjects, no CDR3 amino acid sequence appeared in expanded clones of more than one subject, a finding that suggested private repertoires in all groups.

The team produced cDNA through 5'RACE using 10-nucleotide random UMIs. Sequencing runs each generated in excess of 180 million TCR-beta sequences derived from 15-18 subjects. Each CDR3 protein is one row after TCRdb ran MiXCR on the 5' RACE reads. The profile shows 35,000 to 50,000 distinct CDR3 sequences, about 14% of them singletons. V was pared by 3 bases and J by 3 bases, with 11 bases between. The germline V gene encodes CDR1 WSHSY and CDR2 SAAADI. The CDR3 loop spans 15 amino acids. This clonotype was seen a few times. Antigen specificity is unknown. The chain links TRBV10-2 to TRBJ1-4, with a tentative D call TRBD1 (6 bases). Sequencing was performed on CD4+ T cells from blood. This clonotype was sampled from a woman between 55 and 75 years old with HTLV-1-associated myelopathy (HAM/TSP). CDR3 in amino acids: CASSDTGAANEKLFF. CDR3 coding DNA: TGCGCCAGCAGTGACACGGGGGCGGCTAATGAAAAACTGTTTTTT.